The T cell receptor (gamma chain) under discussion was sequenced for a study of gammadelta T cells in human blood. TCRdb repeated clone calling on the RT-PCR reads with CATT. The data contain under 250 gamma-chain clones, about 3% of them singletons. Study results and limitations: Polyclonal expansion of innate γδ T cells after birth appeared microbially driven.

This clone is judged large. The antigen remains unidentified. A far more abundant clone sits one base away, making this likely a read error. The CDR3 sequence is 16 residues long. The V segment lost 0 bases and the J segment 5 bases; nucleotides outside the gene matches: 1. Germline V gene data show CDR1 as GITISATS and CDR2 as ISYDGTV (reference sequence). The genes are TRGV9 and TRGJP. Input material: Vgamma9Vdelta2 gamma-delta T cells from fetal blood. The TCR sequence derives from a human fetus. The CDR3, as DNA: TGTGCCTTGTGGGAGGTGGAAGAGTTGGGCAAAAAAATCAAGGTATTT. It translates to CALWEVEELGKKIKVF.